This passage covers 10 T cell receptor beta chains from one sample sequenced in a study of beta chain features in type 1 diabetes. The study's findings and limits: Moderate yet significant TCRB CDR3 shortening was seen in Type 1 diabetes patients in all four CD4+ subsets.

Their antigens are not known. The authors reverse transcribed all of the isolated RNA, so sequencing captured expressed TCRB transcripts. Sequenced by immunoSEQ multiplex PCR; TCRdb stores in-frame clones only, minus some. This table holds over 13,000 clones, 60% to 80% found once. The source material was stem cell memory CD4+ T cells from blood. These receptors originate from a woman younger than 30 with type 1 diabetes.

The rearrangement uses TRBV18 and TRBJ1-1; TRBD1 agrees at 11 bases. Germline V lookup: CDR1 KGHSH, CDR2 LQKENI. The CDR3 totals 15 residues. Trimming took 5 bases from V and 2 from J; bases not matched to a gene: 4. CDR3 in amino acids: CASSEGQGVNTEAFF. The CDR3 DNA reads TGTGCCAGCTCAGAGGGACAGGGGGTAAACACTGAAGCTTTCTTT.

The V gene is TRBV10-2, the J gene TRBJ1-2; the D is unclear. This CDR3 is built from 13 residues. V was pared by 6 bases and J by 0 bases, with 8 bases between. The germline CDR1 and CDR2 sequences are WSHSY and SAAADI. CDR3 in DNA: TGCGCCAGCAGCCCGACTCCTAACTATGGCTACACCTTC. Translation gives CASSPTPNYGYTF.

This sequence joins TRBV7-9 and TRBJ2-1, with 10 bases aligning to TRBD2. This CDR3 spans 16 amino acids. V shed 1 base, J shed 5 bases, and the junction held 5 bases outside the gene matches. Germline assignment: CDR1 SEHNR and CDR2 FQNEAQ (reference sequence). CDR3 loop: CASSLVRLAGDNEQFF. For the CDR3, the DNA is TGTGCCAGCAGCTTAGTTCGGCTAGCGGGAGACAATGAGCAGTTCTTC.

The chain recombines TRBV15 with TRBJ2-2; no clear D. Between the trimmed V and J ends, which lost 4 bases and 5 bases, there was a span of 11 bases. CDR1 is LNHNV and CDR2 is YYDKDF in the germline V gene (reference sequence). This CDR3 is built from 14 residues. CDR3 amino acids: CATSISWLTGELFF. The DNA of the CDR3 is TGTGCCACCAGCATTTCGTGGCTGACCGGGGAGCTGTTTTTT. Combining the CDR3 with reference TRBV15 and TRBJ2-2 gives the whole variable domain DAMVIQNPRYQVTQFGKPVTLSCSQTLNHNVMYWYQQKSSQAPKLLFHYYDKDFNNEADTPDNFQSRRPNTSFCFLDIRSPGLGDTAMYLCATSISWLTGELFFGEGSRLTVL.

The chain employs TRBV27 and TRBJ1-1; 7 nucleotides line up with TRBD1. Trimming at V came to 7 bases and at J to 0 bases, leaving 5 bases not matched to a gene. Per the germline V gene, CDR1 is MNHEY and CDR2 is SMNVEV (reference sequence). CDR3 size: 14 residues. CDR3 DNA: TGTGCCAGCAAACGACAGGGCCTGAACACTGAAGCTTTCTTT. Translated: CASKRQGLNTEAFF.

This chain joins TRBV7-3 and TRBJ2-1; 10 bases agree with TRBD2. V dropped 6 bases and J dropped 5; count of bases not matched to a gene: 7. Germline lookup yields CDR1 SGHTA and CDR2 FQGTGA. The CDR3 consists of 15 residues. In DNA, the CDR3 is TGTGCCAGCAGGACAGCGGGAGGGCCCCACAATGAGCAGTTCTTC. Translation: CASRTAGGPHNEQFF.

This chain links TRBV29-1 with TRBJ1-2; possibly TRBD1 for D (6 bases). The V and J ends lost 6 bases and 8 bases respectively, with 13 bases between them. The CDR3 contains 11 residues. Germline lookup yields CDR1 SQVTM and CDR2 ANQGSEA. CDR3 sequence: CSVDPTGGYTF. In DNA form, the CDR3 reads TGCAGCGTCGATCCGACAGGCGGCTACACCTTC.

The rearrangement joins TRBV7-6 to TRBJ2-3, with 10 bases fitting TRBD2. Germline-derived CDR1 and CDR2 are SGHVS and FNYEAQ. Trimming took 5 bases from V and 4 from J; bases not matched to a gene: 18. The CDR3 has 19 amino acids. The CDR3 DNA reads TGTGCCAGCAGCCTCCCTGAACGGACTAGCGGCCCGGGGTCAGATACGCAGTATTTT. This translates into CASSLPERTSGPGSDTQYF. Based on the CDR3 plus reference TRBV7-6 and TRBJ2-3, the full variable domain is GAGVSQSPRYKVTKRGQDVALRCDPISGHVSLYWYRQALGQGPEFLTYFNYEAQQDKSGLPNDRFSAERPEGSISTLTIQRTEQRDSAMYRCASSLPERTSGPGSDTQYFGPGTRLTVL.

A few counts support this clone. The rearrangement joins TRBV9 to TRBJ2-1; 7 bases are a match to TRBD2. The germline V gene encodes CDR1 SGDLS and CDR2 YYNGEE. The junction had 4 bases not matched to a gene; V was cut back by 0 bases and J by 4 bases. The CDR3 is 15 residues long. The chain's CDR3 is CASSVAGTTYNEQFF. CDR3 bases: TGTGCCAGCAGCGTAGCGGGGACTACATACAATGAGCAGTTCTTC. Drawing the rest from reference TRBV9 and TRBJ2-1, the complete variable domain is DSGVTQTPKHLITATGQRVTLRCSPRSGDLSVYWYQQSLDQGLQFLIQYYNGEERAKGNILERFSAQQFPDLHSELNLSSLELGDSALYFCASSVAGTTYNEQFFGPGTRLTVL.

This chain links TRBV5-1 with TRBJ2-2; 9 bases match TRBD2. Trimming cost V 1 base and J 3 bases; bases outside gene matches: 1. The V gene's germline CDR1 is SGHRS and CDR2 YFSETQ. This CDR3 spans 15 amino acids. The CDR3 DNA reads as TGCGCCAGCAGCTTGTTAGCGGGAGACACCGGGGAGCTGTTTTTT. This codes for CASSLLAGDTGELFF.